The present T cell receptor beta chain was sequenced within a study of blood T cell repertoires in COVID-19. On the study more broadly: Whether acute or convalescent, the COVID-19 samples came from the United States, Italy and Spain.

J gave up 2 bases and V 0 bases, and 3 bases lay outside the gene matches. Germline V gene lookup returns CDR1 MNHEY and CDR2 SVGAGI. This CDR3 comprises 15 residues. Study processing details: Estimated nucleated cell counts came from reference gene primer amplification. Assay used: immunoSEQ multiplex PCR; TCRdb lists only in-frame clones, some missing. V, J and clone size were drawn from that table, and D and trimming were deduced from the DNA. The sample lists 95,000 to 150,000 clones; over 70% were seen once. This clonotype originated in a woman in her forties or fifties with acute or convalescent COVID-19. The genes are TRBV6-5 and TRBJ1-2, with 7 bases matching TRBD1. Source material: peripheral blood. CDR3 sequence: CASSYSTGRNYGYTF. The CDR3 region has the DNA TGTGCCAGCAGTTACTCGACAGGGCGGAACTATGGCTACACCTTC.